Presented here are 26 T cell receptor beta chains from one specimen sequenced in a study of T cell repertoires in cytomegalovirus infection. Each CDR3 protein is one row after TCRdb ran MiXCR on the reads. Of about 360,000 distinct CDR3 sequences listed, roughly 20% are singletons. The material sequenced was PBMCs. These receptors came from a human donor in good health (CMV status not recorded). Some clones in this sample may be carry-over from other donors' samples.

The V call is TRBV7-2, the J call TRBJ2-7; a possible D gene is TRBD2 (6 bases). The germline V gene encodes CDR1 SGHTA and CDR2 FQGNSA. The CDR3 length is 14 residues. V lost 8 bases to trimming and J lost 3 bases, with 17 bases between them. CDR3 loop: CASANWDSNYEQYF. CDR3 nucleotides: TGTGCCAGCGCAAACTGGGACTCCAACTACGAGCAGTACTTC. Full variable domain (missing parts from reference TRBV7-2 and TRBJ2-7): GAGVSQSPSNKVTEKGKDVELRCDPISGHTALYWYRQSLGQGLEFLIYFQGNSAPDKSGLPSDRFSAERTGGSVSTLTIQRTQQEDSAVYLCASANWDSNYEQYFGPGTRLTVT.

This clonotype was recorded a few times. The rearrangement links TRBV6-5 to TRBJ1-1; D gene unclear. In germline, CDR1 is MNHEY, CDR2 SVGAGI. CDR3 length: 12 residues. Trimming stripped 4 bases from V and 11 bases from J, with 14 bases between. The CDR3 nucleotides read TGTGCCAGCAGTTCCACAGCCTATTCGGCTTTCTTT. Translating it yields CASSSTAYSAFF.

In its sample, this clonotype was seen many times. This chain connects TRBV7-8 to TRBJ2-2; TRBD2 agrees at 7 bases. Germline-derived CDR1 and CDR2 are SGHVS and FQNEAQ. The CDR3 sequence is 16 residues long. Trimming removed 4 bases from V and 1 base from J; junction bases left unmatched: 6. CDR3 region: CASSSKTSQNTGELFF. CDR3 bases: TGTGCCAGCAGCTCGAAGACTAGCCAGAACACCGGGGAGCTGTTTTTT.

This clonotype was recorded many times. This rearrangement joins TRBV12-5 to TRBJ2-1; D is possibly TRBD2 (5 bases). Trimming took 0 bases from V and 10 from J, leaving 10 bases between them. The CDR3 has 13 residues. Per germline, CDR1 LGHNT and CDR2 FRNRAP. The CDR3 nucleotides are TGTGCTAGTGGTTTGGTTATACAGCGGGAGCAGTTCTTC. Translation gives CASGLVIQREQFF.

Here the CDR3 DNA reads TGTGCCAGCAAGGAAGTGGCTGGTGGAAACACCATATATTTT. Residues: CASKEVAGGNTIYF. The V and J genes are TRBV2 and TRBJ1-3, with D hard to call. CDR3 length: 14 residues. From germline, CDR1 is SNHLY and CDR2 FYNNEI. The V gene lost 7 bases and the J gene lost 3 bases, with 13 bases spanning the gap.

This clonotype was observed many times. V is TRBV7-2 and J is TRBJ1-1; D is ambiguous. Germline V gives CDR1 SGHTA, CDR2 FQGNSA. The CDR3 contains 14 residues. V lost 0 bases to trimming and J lost 4 bases, with 9 bases between them. The CDR3 coding sequence is TGTGCCAGCAGCTTAGCGCTTGTTGCCACTGAAGCTTTCTTT. This gives the protein CASSLALVATEAFF.

V gene TRBV10-3 combines with J gene TRBJ2-5; 8 nucleotides line up with TRBD1. The CDR3 covers 13 residues. V shed 6 bases, J shed 4 bases, and the junction held 4 bases outside the gene matches. From germline, CDR1 is ENHRY and CDR2 SYGVKD. Written as DNA, the CDR3 is TGTGCCATCAGGACAGGGGACCGAGAGACCCAGTACTTC. Translating it yields CAIRTGDRETQYF.

This clonotype was seen more than once but under ten times. The J gene is TRBJ1-1, the V gene TRBV28; no reliable D call. The CDR3 is made up of 17 amino acids. The germline gives CDR1 MDHEN, CDR2 SYDVKM. V was trimmed by 5 bases and J by 4 bases, leaving 23 bases between them. The CDR3 is CASSPASGPRMGTEAFF. The CDR3 region has the DNA TGTGCCAGCAGTCCCGCCTCGGGCCCTCGAATGGGCACTGAAGCTTTCTTT.

On this clonotype itself: Since no conserved phenylalanine or tryptophan closes the CDR3, a read error is the likely cause. This rearrangement joins TRBV12-3 or TRBV12-4 to TRBJ2-4; D is ambiguous. This CDR3 region has 16 residues. Trimming took off 3 bases at V and 3 bases at J, with 15 bases between the two ends. This CDR3 reads CASSFSDPRHKNIQYL. The DNA for the CDR3 is TGTGCCAGCAGTTTTTCTGACCCTAGACACAAAAACATTCAGTACTTA.

In this sample, this clonotype turned up many times. V gene TRBV28 combines with J gene TRBJ2-7; 7 bases match TRBD2. Unmatched junction bases numbered 10, after V lost 2 bases and J lost 0 bases. This CDR3 is 17 amino acids long. Germline V gene data show CDR1 as MDHEN and CDR2 as SYDVKM. The CDR3 reads CASSLPGLGVSSYEQYF. CDR3 in DNA: TGTGCCAGCAGTTTACCCGGACTAGGAGTGAGCTCCTACGAGCAGTACTTC. The full variable domain, its missing parts supplied by reference TRBV28 and TRBJ2-7, is DVKVTQSSRYLVKRTGEKVFLECVQDMDHENMFWYRQDPGLGLRLIYFSYDVKMKEKGDIPEGYSVSREKKERFSLILESASTNQTSMYLCASSLPGLGVSSYEQYFGPGTRLTVT.

V gene TRBV19 combines with J gene TRBJ2-7; tentative D call: TRBD2 (5 bases). The CDR3 runs to 14 residues. V lost 5 bases and J 1 base, leaving 12 bases between the germline ends. CDR1 and CDR2 from the germline V gene are LNHDA and SQIVND (reference sequence). Here the CDR3 reads CASSPTIGSYEQYF. CDR3 bases: TGTGCCAGTAGTCCGACTATTGGTTCCTACGAGCAGTACTTC.

This clonotype occurred a few times. As DNA, the CDR3 is TGTGCCAGTAGTCCCTCGGGTTACGATACGCAGTATTTT. It encodes CASSPSGYDTQYF. The rearrangement joins TRBV19 to TRBJ2-3; D remains unclear. The germline CDR1 and CDR2 sequences are LNHDA and SQIVND (reference sequence). V was cut by 5 bases and J by 6 bases, with 12 bases left in between. This CDR3 contains 13 residues.

The chain uses TRBV7-9 and TRBJ1-4; 8 bases align to TRBD1. Germline-derived CDR1 and CDR2 are SEHNR and FQNEAQ (reference sequence). Germline trimming cut 1 base from V and 10 bases from J; bases unmatched to any gene: 8. The CDR3 has 15 amino acids. CDR3: CASSLVEQGARKLFF. CDR3 sequence (DNA): TGTGCCAGCAGCTTAGTCGAGCAGGGGGCGCGAAAACTGTTTTTT.

This clonotype was observed a handful of times. V usage is TRBV10-3 and J usage is TRBJ1-2, with 8 bases fitting TRBD1. Trimming at V came to 6 bases and at J to 4 bases, leaving 7 bases not matched to a gene. This CDR3 is 14 amino acids long. Germline V CDR1 and CDR2: ENHRY, SYGVKD. CDR3 sequence reads: CAISLGQGGYGYTF. CDR3 nucleotides: TGTGCCATCAGCCTTGGACAGGGAGGCTATGGCTACACCTTC.

This clonotype was counted a few times. The V call is TRBV19, the J call TRBJ2-3; D gene unclear. V was trimmed by 3 bases and J by 0 bases, leaving 10 bases between them. Per the germline V gene, CDR1 is LNHDA and CDR2 is SQIVND (reference sequence). There are 15 residues in the CDR3. The CDR3 DNA sequence: TGTGCCAGTAGTATTTCATGGTCTAGCACAGATACGCAGTATTTT. It codes for CASSISWSSTDTQYF.

This clonotype has a count of ten or more. The CDR3 nucleotides are TGTGCCAGCAGCTGGGCCGGGGGCTCCTACAATGAGCAGTTCTTC. Translating gives CASSWAGGSYNEQFF. The chain combines TRBV7-2 with TRBJ2-1, with D possibly matching TRBD2 (6 bases). This CDR3 is 15 amino acids long. V was trimmed by 4 bases and J by 0 bases, leaving 10 bases between them. Germline CDR1 SGHTA, CDR2 FQGNSA.

This clonotype came up many times. Here the CDR3 DNA reads TGTGCCAGCAGCCCAGCGGGGAATACGCAGTATTTT. It is translated as CASSPAGNTQYF. The chain recombines TRBV7-2 with TRBJ2-3; 7 bases map to TRBD2. Germline CDR1 reads SGHTA; CDR2 reads FQGNSA. The CDR3 extends over 12 amino acids. V lost 5 bases to trimming and J lost 7 bases; unmatched junction nucleotides: 3.

This clonotype showed up just a few times. The rearrangement joins TRBV6-1 to TRBJ2-4; D call uncertain. Per germline, CDR1 MNHNS and CDR2 SASEGT. Trimming cost V 5 bases and J 0 bases, with 8 bases left between them. The CDR3 totals 14 residues. The CDR3 DNA reads TGTGCCAGCAGTTGGTCTTTAGCCAAAAACATTCAGTACTTC. This gives the protein CASSWSLAKNIQYF.

The chain joins TRBV7-2 to TRBJ2-3; D not certain. With 3 bases removed from V and 11 bases from J, the gap between germline ends came to 9 bases. The CDR3 runs to 11 residues. The germline CDR1 and CDR2 sequences are SGHTA and FQGNSA. CDR3 coding DNA: TGTGCCAGCAGCTTTTTTGTCGAGCAGTATTTT. This gives the protein CASSFFVEQYF.

The table lists this clonotype with a few counts. V usage is TRBV7-8 and J usage is TRBJ2-5; 8 nucleotides agree with TRBD1. The CDR3 length is 17 residues. V lost 5 bases to trimming and J lost 2 bases; unmatched junction nucleotides: 13. CDR1 and CDR2 from the germline V gene are SGHVS and FQNEAQ. CDR3 sequence reads: CASSRPNRGWEQETQYF. The CDR3 nucleotides are TGTGCCAGCAGCCGTCCCAACAGGGGGTGGGAGCAAGAGACCCAGTACTTC.

The J gene is TRBJ1-2, the V gene TRBV20-1, with D possibly being TRBD1 (6 bases). This CDR3 comprises 13 residues. Germline loops: CDR1 DFQATT, CDR2 SNEGSKA (reference sequence). Trimming stripped 5 bases from V and 0 bases from J, with 10 bases between. Here the CDR3 DNA reads TGCAGTGCTTTGGAGGGGGCTAACTATGGCTACACCTTC. It codes for CSALEGANYGYTF.

Many counts were recorded for this clonotype. CDR3 bases: TGTGCCAGCAGCTACCGAGTGAGGCAGGGCGTAGATACGCAGTATTTT. Translated, it gives CASSYRVRQGVDTQYF. J is TRBJ2-3 and V is TRBV7-8; possible D gene TRBD1, 5 bases. Between the trimmed V and J ends, which lost 4 bases and 5 bases, there was a span of 19 bases. The CDR3 is 16 amino acids. Looked up from germline, CDR1 is SGHVS and CDR2 is FQNEAQ. Looking up the rest from reference TRBV7-8 and TRBJ2-3 gives the full variable domain: GAGVSQSPRYKVAKRGQDVALRCDPISGHVSLFWYQQALGQGPEFLTYFQNEAQLDKSGLPSDRFFAERPEGSVSTLKIQRTQQEDSAVYLCASSYRVRQGVDTQYFGPGTRLTVL.

This clonotype appeared a few times. The V gene is TRBV11-2, the J gene TRBJ1-3; 7 nucleotides align to TRBD1. Germline loops: CDR1 SGHAT, CDR2 FQNNGV. The V segment lost 1 base and the J segment 4 bases; nucleotides outside the gene matches: 4. The CDR3 totals 15 residues. CDR3 coding DNA: TGTGCCAGCAGCTTAGGCCCGGGACAGGGAAACACCATATATTTT. It specifies CASSLGPGQGNTIYF. Full variable domain (rest looked up from reference TRBV11-2 and TRBJ1-3): EAGVAQSPRYKIIEKRQSVAFWCNPISGHATLYWYQQILGQGPKLLIQFQNNGVVDDSQLPKDRFSAERLKGVDSTLKIQPAKLEDSAVYLCASSLGPGQGNTIYFGEGSWLTVV.

This CDR3 reads CASSQGYGEQFF. In DNA form, the CDR3 reads TGCGCCAGCAGCCAAGGATACGGTGAGCAGTTCTTC. The gene calls are TRBV5-1 and TRBJ2-1; D ambiguous. Trimming stripped 4 bases from V and 9 bases from J, with 11 bases between. Per the germline V gene, CDR1 is SGHRS and CDR2 is YFSETQ. The CDR3 extends over 12 amino acids.

Concerning this clonotype: At one end the junction does not follow the germline gene, possibly because of a read error. V and J are TRBV2 and TRBJ2-2; D is unresolved. The V gene's germline CDR1 is SNHLY and CDR2 FYNNEI. The CDR3 sequence is 14 residues long. CDR3 nucleotide sequence: TGTGCCGGCAGTGTAGAGTTGAACACCGGGGAGCTGTTTTTT. Amino acids: CAGSVELNTGELFF.

The chain uses TRBV29-1 and TRBJ1-1, with D hard to call. CDR3 length: 11 residues. Germline values: CDR1 SQVTM, CDR2 ANQGSEA. CDR3 sequence reads: CSAVWNTEAFF. The DNA of the CDR3 is TGCTCCGCGGTTTGGAACACTGAAGCTTTCTTT.